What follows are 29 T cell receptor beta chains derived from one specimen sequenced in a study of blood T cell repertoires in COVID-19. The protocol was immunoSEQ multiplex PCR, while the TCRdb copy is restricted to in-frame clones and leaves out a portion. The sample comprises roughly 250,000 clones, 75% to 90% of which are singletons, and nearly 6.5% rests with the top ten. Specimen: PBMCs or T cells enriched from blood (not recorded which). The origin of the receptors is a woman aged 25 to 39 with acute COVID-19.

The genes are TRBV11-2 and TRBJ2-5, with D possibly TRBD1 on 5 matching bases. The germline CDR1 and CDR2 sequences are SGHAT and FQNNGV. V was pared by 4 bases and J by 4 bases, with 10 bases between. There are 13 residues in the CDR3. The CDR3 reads CASSSRVRETQYF. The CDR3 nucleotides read TGTGCCAGCAGCTCCAGGGTGCGAGAGACCCAGTACTTC.

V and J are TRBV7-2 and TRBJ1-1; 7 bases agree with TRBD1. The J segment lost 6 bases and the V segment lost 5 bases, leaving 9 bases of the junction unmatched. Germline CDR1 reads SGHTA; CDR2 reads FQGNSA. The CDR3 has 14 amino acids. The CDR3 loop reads CASSVYRQGAEAFF. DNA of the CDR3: TGTGCCAGCAGCGTATATCGACAGGGCGCTGAAGCTTTCTTT. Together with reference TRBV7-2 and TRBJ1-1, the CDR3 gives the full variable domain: GAGVSQSPSNKVTEKGKDVELRCDPISGHTALYWYRQSLGQGLEFLIYFQGNSAPDKSGLPSDRFSAERTGGSVSTLTIQRTQQEDSAVYLCASSVYRQGAEAFFGQGTRLTVV.

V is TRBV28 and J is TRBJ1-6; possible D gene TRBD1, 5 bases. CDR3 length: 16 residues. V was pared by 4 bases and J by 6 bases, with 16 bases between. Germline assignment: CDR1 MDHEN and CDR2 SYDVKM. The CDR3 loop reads CASSSDKGVINSPLHF. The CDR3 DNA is TGTGCCAGCAGTTCCGACAAAGGGGTTATTAATTCACCCCTCCACTTT. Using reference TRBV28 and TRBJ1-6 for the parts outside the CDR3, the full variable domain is DVKVTQSSRYLVKRTGEKVFLECVQDMDHENMFWYRQDPGLGLRLIYFSYDVKMKEKGDIPEGYSVSREKKERFSLILESASTNQTSMYLCASSSDKGVINSPLHFGNGTRLTVT.

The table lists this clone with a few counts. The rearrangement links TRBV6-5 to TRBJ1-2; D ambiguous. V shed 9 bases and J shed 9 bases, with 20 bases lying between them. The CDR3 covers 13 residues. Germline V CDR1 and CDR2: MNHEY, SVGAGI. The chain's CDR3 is CASRVSYAGSYTF. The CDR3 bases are TGTGCCAGTCGAGTTTCTTACGCCGGGAGCTACACCTTC.

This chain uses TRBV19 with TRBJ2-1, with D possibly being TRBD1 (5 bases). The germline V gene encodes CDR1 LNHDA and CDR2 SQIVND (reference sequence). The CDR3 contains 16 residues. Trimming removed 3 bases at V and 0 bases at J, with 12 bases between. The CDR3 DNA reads TGTGCCAGTAGTATGGGATACAGGAGCTCCTACAATGAGCAGTTCTTC. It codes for CASSMGYRSSYNEQFF. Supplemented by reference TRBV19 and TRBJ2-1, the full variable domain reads DGGITQSPKYLFRKEGQNVTLSCEQNLNHDAMYWYRQDPGQGLRLIYYSQIVNDFQKGDIAEGYSVSREKKESFPLTVTSAQKNPTAFYLCASSMGYRSSYNEQFFGPGTRLTVL.

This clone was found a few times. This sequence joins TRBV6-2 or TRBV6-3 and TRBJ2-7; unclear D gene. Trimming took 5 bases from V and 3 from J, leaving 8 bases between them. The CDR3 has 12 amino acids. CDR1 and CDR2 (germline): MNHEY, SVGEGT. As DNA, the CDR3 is TGTGCCAGCAGTACGACTGGCTACGAGCAGTACTTC. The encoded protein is CASSTTGYEQYF.

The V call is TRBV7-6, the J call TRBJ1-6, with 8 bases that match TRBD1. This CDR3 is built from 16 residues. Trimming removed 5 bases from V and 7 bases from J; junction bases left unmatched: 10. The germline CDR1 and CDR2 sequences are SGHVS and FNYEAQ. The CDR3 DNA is TGTGCCAGCAGCCCTGGGACAGGTACCGCCAATTCACCCCTCCACTTT. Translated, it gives CASSPGTGTANSPLHF.

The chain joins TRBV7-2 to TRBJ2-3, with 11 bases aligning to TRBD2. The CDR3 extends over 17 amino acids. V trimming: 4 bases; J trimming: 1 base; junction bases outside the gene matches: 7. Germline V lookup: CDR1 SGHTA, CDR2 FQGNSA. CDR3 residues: CASSSRLAGFGTDTQYF. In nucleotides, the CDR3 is TGTGCCAGCAGCTCGAGACTAGCGGGATTCGGCACAGATACGCAGTATTTT.

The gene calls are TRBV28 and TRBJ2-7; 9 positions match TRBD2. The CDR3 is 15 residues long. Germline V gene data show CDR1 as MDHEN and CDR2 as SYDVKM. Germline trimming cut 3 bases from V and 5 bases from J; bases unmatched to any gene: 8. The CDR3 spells CASSLRGGRANEQYF. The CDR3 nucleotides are TGTGCCAGCAGTTTGCGGGGCGGGAGGGCAAACGAGCAGTACTTC.

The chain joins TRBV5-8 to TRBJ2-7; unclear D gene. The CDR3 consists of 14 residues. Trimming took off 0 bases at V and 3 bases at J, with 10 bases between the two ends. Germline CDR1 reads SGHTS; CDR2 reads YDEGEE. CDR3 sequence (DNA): TGTGCCAGCAGCTTGGAAGTTCTGAGCTACGAGCAGTACTTC. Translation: CASSLEVLSYEQYF.

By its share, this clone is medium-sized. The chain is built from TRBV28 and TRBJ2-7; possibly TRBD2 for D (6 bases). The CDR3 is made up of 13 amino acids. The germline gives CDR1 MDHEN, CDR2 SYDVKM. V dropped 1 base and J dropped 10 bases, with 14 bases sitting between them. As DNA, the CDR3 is TGTGCCAGCAGTTTATCGGATGGGACTCCTCAGTACTTC. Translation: CASSLSDGTPQYF. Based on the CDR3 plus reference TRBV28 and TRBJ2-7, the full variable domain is DVKVTQSSRYLVKRTGEKVFLECVQDMDHENMFWYRQDPGLGLRLIYFSYDVKMKEKGDIPEGYSVSREKKERFSLILESASTNQTSMYLCASSLSDGTPQYFGPGTRLTVT.

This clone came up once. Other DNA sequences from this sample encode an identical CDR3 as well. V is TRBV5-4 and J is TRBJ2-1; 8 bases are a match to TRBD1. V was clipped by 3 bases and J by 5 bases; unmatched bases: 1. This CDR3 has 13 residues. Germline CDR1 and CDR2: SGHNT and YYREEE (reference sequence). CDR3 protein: CASSSTGDNEQFF. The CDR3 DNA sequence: TGTGCCAGCAGCTCGACAGGGGACAATGAGCAGTTCTTC.

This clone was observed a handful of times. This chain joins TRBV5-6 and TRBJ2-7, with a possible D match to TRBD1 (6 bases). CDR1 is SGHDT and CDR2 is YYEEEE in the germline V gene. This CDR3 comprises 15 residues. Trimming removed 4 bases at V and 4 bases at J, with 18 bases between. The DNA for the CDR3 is TGTGCCAGCAGCCCCGGGACCAGGGGAGTGTACGAGCAGTACTTC. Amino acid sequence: CASSPGTRGVYEQYF.

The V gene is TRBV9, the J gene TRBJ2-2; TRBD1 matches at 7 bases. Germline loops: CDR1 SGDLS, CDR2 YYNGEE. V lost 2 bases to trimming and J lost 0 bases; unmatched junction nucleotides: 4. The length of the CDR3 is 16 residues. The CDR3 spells CASSVPDRANTGELFF. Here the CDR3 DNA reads TGTGCCAGCAGCGTCCCCGACAGGGCGAACACCGGGGAGCTGTTTTTT.

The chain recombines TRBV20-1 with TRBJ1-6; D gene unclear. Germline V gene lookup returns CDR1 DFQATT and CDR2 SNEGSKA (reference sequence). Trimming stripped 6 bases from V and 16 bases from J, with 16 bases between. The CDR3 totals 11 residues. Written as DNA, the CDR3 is TGCAGTGCCGAAAAAAACAACCTTCTCCACTTT. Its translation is CSAEKNNLLHF.

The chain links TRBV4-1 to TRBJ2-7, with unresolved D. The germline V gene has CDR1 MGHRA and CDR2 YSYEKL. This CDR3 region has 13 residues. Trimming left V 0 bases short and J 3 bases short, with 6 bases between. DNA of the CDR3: TGCGCCAGCAGCCAAGAGATCAGCTACGAGCAGTACTTC. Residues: CASSQEISYEQYF.

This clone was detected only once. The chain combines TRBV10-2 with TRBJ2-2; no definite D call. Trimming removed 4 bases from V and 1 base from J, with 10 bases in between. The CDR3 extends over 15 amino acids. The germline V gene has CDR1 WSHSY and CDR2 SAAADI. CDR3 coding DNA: TGCGCCAGCAGTGGTCTTAGTCGGAACACCGGGGAGCTGTTTTTT. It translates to CASSGLSRNTGELFF.

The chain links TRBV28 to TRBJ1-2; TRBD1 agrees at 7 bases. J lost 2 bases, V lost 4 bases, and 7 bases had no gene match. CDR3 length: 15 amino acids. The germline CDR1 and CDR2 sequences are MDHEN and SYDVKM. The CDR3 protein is CASSSYTRGNYGYTF. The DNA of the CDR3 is TGTGCCAGCAGTTCATACACCAGGGGGAACTATGGCTACACCTTC.

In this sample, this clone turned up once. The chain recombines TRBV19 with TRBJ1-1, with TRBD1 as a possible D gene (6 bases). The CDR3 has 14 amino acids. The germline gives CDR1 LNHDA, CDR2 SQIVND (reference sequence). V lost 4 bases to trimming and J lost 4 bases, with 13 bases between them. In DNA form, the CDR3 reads TGTGCCAGTAGTACTCCCCAGGGGAGCACTGAAGCTTTCTTT. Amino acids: CASSTPQGSTEAFF.

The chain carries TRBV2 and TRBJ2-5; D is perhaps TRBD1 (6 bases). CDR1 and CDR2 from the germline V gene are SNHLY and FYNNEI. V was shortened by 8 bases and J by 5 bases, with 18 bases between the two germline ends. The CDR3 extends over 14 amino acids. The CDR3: CASQRDNRGETQYF. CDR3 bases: TGTGCCAGCCAACGGGACAACCGAGGGGAGACCCAGTACTTC. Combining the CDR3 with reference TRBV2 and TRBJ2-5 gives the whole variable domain EPEVTQTPSHQVTQMGQEVILRCVPISNHLYFYWYRQILGQKVEFLVSFYNNEISEKSEIFDDQFSVERPDGSNFTLKIRSTKLEDSAMYFCASQRDNRGETQYFGPGTRLLVL.

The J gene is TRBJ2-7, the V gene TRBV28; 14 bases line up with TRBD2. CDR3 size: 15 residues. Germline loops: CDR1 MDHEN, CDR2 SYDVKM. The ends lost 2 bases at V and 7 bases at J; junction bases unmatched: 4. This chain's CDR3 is CASSLGTSGSWEQYF. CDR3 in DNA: TGTGCCAGCAGTTTAGGGACTAGCGGGAGTTGGGAGCAGTACTTC. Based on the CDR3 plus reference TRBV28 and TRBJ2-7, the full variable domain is DVKVTQSSRYLVKRTGEKVFLECVQDMDHENMFWYRQDPGLGLRLIYFSYDVKMKEKGDIPEGYSVSREKKERFSLILESASTNQTSMYLCASSLGTSGSWEQYFGPGTRLTVT.

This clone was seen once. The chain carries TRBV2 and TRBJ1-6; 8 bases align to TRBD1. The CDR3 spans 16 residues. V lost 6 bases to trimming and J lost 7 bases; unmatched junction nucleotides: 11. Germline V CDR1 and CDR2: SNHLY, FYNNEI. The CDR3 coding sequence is TGTGCCAGCAGCGGGGGGTGGACAGGGCAAAATTCACCCCTCCACTTT. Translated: CASSGGWTGQNSPLHF.

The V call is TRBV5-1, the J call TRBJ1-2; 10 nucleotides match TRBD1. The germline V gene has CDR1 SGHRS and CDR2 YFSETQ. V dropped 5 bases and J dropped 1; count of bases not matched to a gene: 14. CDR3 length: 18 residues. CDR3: CASRYRTGGFVDNYGYTF. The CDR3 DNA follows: TGCGCCAGCAGATACCGGACAGGGGGGTTTGTTGATAACTATGGCTACACCTTC.

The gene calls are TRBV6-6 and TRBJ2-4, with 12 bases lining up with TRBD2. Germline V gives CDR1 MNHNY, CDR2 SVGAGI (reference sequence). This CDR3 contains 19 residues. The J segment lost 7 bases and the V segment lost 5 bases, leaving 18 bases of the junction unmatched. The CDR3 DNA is TGTGCCAGCAGTCCCCGGAGGCCGACTAGCGGGAGTAGTAACAACATTCAGTACTTC. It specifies CASSPRRPTSGSSNNIQYF.

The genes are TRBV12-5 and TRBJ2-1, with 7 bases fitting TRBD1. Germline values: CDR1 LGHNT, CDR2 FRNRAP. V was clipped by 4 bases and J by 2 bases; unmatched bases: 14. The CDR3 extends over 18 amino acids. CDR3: CASGSYILSQGTYNEQFF. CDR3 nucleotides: TGTGCTAGTGGTTCCTACATCCTCTCACAGGGGACCTACAATGAGCAGTTCTTC.

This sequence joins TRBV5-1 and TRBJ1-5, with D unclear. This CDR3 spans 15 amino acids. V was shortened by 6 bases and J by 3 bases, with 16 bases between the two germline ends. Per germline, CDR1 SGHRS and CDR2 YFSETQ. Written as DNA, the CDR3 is TGCGCCAGCACCTCAATCCGGGGTGCCAATCAGCCCCAGCATTTT. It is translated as CASTSIRGANQPQHF.

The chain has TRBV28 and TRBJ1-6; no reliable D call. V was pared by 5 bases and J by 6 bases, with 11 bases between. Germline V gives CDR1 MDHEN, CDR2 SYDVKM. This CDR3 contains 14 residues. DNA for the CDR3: TGTGCCAGCAGTCCCCCTTCCCTTAATTCACCCCTCCACTTT. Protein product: CASSPPSLNSPLHF.

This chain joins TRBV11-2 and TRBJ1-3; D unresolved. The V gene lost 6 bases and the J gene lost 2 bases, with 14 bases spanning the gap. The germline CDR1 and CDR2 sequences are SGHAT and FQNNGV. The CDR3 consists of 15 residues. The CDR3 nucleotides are TGTGCCAGCAGTCCTTTCAGTTCTGCTGGAAACACCATATATTTT. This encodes CASSPFSSAGNTIYF.

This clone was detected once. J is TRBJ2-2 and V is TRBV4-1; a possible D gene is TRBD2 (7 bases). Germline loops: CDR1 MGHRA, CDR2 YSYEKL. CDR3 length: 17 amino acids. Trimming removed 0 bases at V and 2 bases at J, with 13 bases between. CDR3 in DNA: TGCGCCAGCAGCCAAGAGGTGGGGGGGCAAAACACCGGGGAGCTGTTTTTT. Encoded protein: CASSQEVGGQNTGELFF.